The next 18 T cell receptor beta chains were all read from a single sample in a study of response to subunit inactivated influenza vaccine. Using its own MiXCR run on the RT-PCR reads, TCRdb lists one record per CDR3 protein. The table records some 850,000 distinct CDR3 sequences, about a fifth of them present only once. The sample was PBMCs from blood, taken around 5 days after vaccination. The receptor source for this set is a man aged 45 to 65 who received an inactivated influenza vaccine.

At least ten counts were recorded for this clonotype. This sequence joins TRBV20-1 and TRBJ2-2; D call uncertain. Trimming pared 0 bases from V and 5 bases from J, leaving 13 bases between. This CDR3 region has 15 residues. The germline V gene has CDR1 DFQATT and CDR2 SNEGSKA (reference sequence). CDR3 in amino acids: CSARDRNSNTGELFF. The CDR3 region has the DNA TGCAGTGCTAGAGATCGTAACAGCAATACCGGGGAGCTGTTTTTT.

This chain uses TRBV29-1 with TRBJ2-7, with D maybe TRBD1 (6 bases). The CDR3 runs 14 residues. Germline lookup yields CDR1 SQVTM and CDR2 ANQGSEA. Trimming cost V 6 bases and J 6 bases, with 21 bases left between them. The CDR3 coding sequence is TGCAGCGTCAGAGTTACAGGGTTCCGGGCCGAGCAGTACTTC. Encoded protein: CSVRVTGFRAEQYF.

This clonotype was seen more than once but under ten times. The chain employs TRBV27 and TRBJ2-3, with 15 bases identical to TRBD2. The ends lost 5 bases at V and 3 bases at J; junction bases unmatched: 9. Looked up from germline, CDR1 is MNHEY and CDR2 is SMNVEV (reference sequence). The CDR3 is 18 residues long. In DNA, the CDR3 is TGTGCCAGCAGTCAACGGGGACTAGCGGGAGGCCCTACAGATACGCAGTATTTT. Its protein product is CASSQRGLAGGPTDTQYF.

The J gene is TRBJ2-1, the V gene TRBV12-3 or TRBV12-4; 11 bases line up with TRBD2. After removal of 6 bases from V and 10 bases from J, the junction contained 11 bases not matched to a gene. The CDR3 consists of 15 residues. This CDR3 is CASRLLAGGPMEQFF. In DNA form, the CDR3 reads TGTGCCAGCAGGCTTTTAGCGGGGGGGCCGATGGAGCAGTTCTTC.

The chain couples TRBV7-9 to TRBJ2-4; perhaps TRBD1 as D (5 bases). Trimming stripped 5 bases from V and 9 bases from J, with 17 bases between. Germline V gene lookup returns CDR1 SEHNR and CDR2 FQNEAQ (reference sequence). This CDR3 spans 14 amino acids. The CDR3 loop is CASSREDTSAIQYF. The CDR3 nucleotides read TGTGCCAGCAGCCGCGAGGACACCTCCGCCATTCAGTACTTC. Together with reference TRBV7-9 and TRBJ2-4, the CDR3 gives the full variable domain: DTGVSQNPRHKITKRGQNVTFRCDPISEHNRLYWYRQTLGQGPEFLTYFQNEAQLEKSRLLSDRFSAERPKGSFSTLEIQRTEQGDSAMYLCASSREDTSAIQYFGAGTRLSVL.

The table lists this clonotype with many counts. The gene calls are TRBV20-1 and TRBJ2-5; no clear D. The CDR3 extends over 11 amino acids. Germline V gene data show CDR1 as DFQATT and CDR2 as SNEGSKA (reference sequence). V lost 2 bases and J lost 2, with 3 bases in between. CDR3 DNA: TGCAGTGCTAGAAGGCAAGAGACCCAGTACTTC. It translates to CSARRQETQYF.

This clonotype showed up just a few times. This chain connects TRBV7-2 to TRBJ2-7, with D hard to call. CDR3 length: 13 residues. Germline CDR1 reads SGHTA; CDR2 reads FQGNSA. The V and J ends lost 3 bases and 2 bases respectively, with 8 bases between them. The CDR3 here is CASSFTPTYEQYF. CDR3 coding DNA: TGTGCCAGCAGCTTTACCCCTACCTACGAGCAGTACTTC.

This clonotype turned up a few times. This chain joins TRBV11-2 and TRBJ1-6; tentative D call: TRBD1 (6 bases). Germline assignment: CDR1 SGHAT and CDR2 FQNNGV. The CDR3 extends over 14 amino acids. Trimming left V 3 bases short and J 9 bases short, with 12 bases between. The CDR3, as DNA: TGTGCCAGCAGCTTTCGACAGGAGGGTTCACCCCTCCACTTT. Protein sequence: CASSFRQEGSPLHF.

This chain links TRBV12-3 or TRBV12-4 with TRBJ2-5, with TRBD1 matching over 9 bases. The CDR3 has 14 amino acids. Losses at the gene ends were 8 bases for V and 5 bases for J; bases not matched to a gene: 9. This CDR3 is CASLQGARLETQYF. CDR3 in DNA: TGTGCCAGCTTACAGGGGGCGCGGTTGGAGACCCAGTACTTC.

This clonotype was detected ten times or more. The chain carries TRBV6-1 and TRBJ1-5; no firm D call. V gave up 6 bases and J gave up 5 bases, with 11 bases separating them. CDR3 length equals 13 residues. The germline V gene has CDR1 MNHNS and CDR2 SASEGT. The CDR3 DNA reads TGTGCCAGCAGCCCCTATCTTTATCAGCCCCAGCATTTT. This gives the protein CASSPYLYQPQHF.

This chain uses TRBV12-3 or TRBV12-4 with TRBJ2-5; possibly TRBD2 for D (5 bases). The ends were cut back, 5 bases at V and 10 bases at J, with 17 bases in the middle. The CDR3 consists of 13 residues. The CDR3 protein is CASSPPGSFLQYF. The CDR3 coding sequence is TGTGCCAGCAGTCCTCCGGGGAGCTTTCTCCAGTACTTC.

This chain links TRBV7-9 with TRBJ2-1; D unresolved. CDR1 and CDR2 (germline): SEHNR, FQNEAQ (reference sequence). The CDR3 totals 15 residues. V was trimmed by 5 bases and J by 5 bases, leaving 16 bases between them. Here the CDR3 DNA reads TGTGCCAGCAGCCTGCCTGGTTTTGCACACAATGAGCAGTTCTTC. This gives the protein CASSLPGFAHNEQFF.

The chain joins TRBV7-2 to TRBJ1-2, with 9 positions matching TRBD1. J was trimmed by 12 bases and V by 2 bases; bases with no gene match: 7. CDR1 and CDR2 (germline): SGHTA, FQGNSA. The CDR3 covers 13 residues. CDR3 in DNA: TGTGCCAGCAGCTTATATGGGACAGGGCATAACACCTTC. Protein sequence: CASSLYGTGHNTF.

The J gene is TRBJ2-4, the V gene TRBV5-1; TRBD2 is a possible D gene (5 bases). Germline V gene lookup returns CDR1 SGHRS and CDR2 YFSETQ. With 0 bases removed from V and 6 bases from J, the gap between germline ends came to 16 bases. This CDR3 has 16 residues. The CDR3 coding sequence is TGCGCCAGCAGCTTGGCGCCGGGCCCGGGAAGAAACATTCAGTACTTC. The encoded protein is CASSLAPGPGRNIQYF.

As concerns this clonotype: A read error may be the cause here, since a much bigger clone is one base away. The CDR3 loop is CSAETRSSYEQYF. As DNA, the CDR3 is TGCAGTGCCGAGACACGGAGCTCCTACGAGCAGTACTTC. The rearrangement links TRBV20-1 to TRBJ2-7, with D unclear. V shed 6 bases and J shed 0 bases, with 12 bases lying between them. Germline-derived CDR1 and CDR2 are DFQATT and SNEGSKA (reference sequence). There are 13 residues in the CDR3.

The gene calls are TRBV25-1 and TRBJ2-1; D ambiguous. This CDR3 region has 11 residues. CDR1 is MGHDK, CDR2 SYGVNS, per germline. The V gene lost 7 bases and the J gene lost 12 bases, with 13 bases spanning the gap. The CDR3 protein is CASISGIWQFF. The CDR3, as DNA: TGTGCCAGCATTTCTGGTATATGGCAGTTCTTC.

This clonotype was counted only a few times. The chain uses TRBV6-2 or TRBV6-3 and TRBJ2-4; weak D call: TRBD2 (6 bases). Trimming pared 6 bases from V and 15 bases from J, leaving 15 bases between. This CDR3 spans 11 amino acids. Germline-derived CDR1 and CDR2 are MNHEY and SVGEGT. The CDR3 spells CASSRAGSMYF. CDR3 coding DNA: TGTGCCAGCAGCCGGGCGGGATCGATGTACTTC.

This clonotype was counted between two and nine times. This rearrangement joins TRBV4-1 to TRBJ2-5; 9 nucleotides line up with TRBD2. This CDR3 region has 15 residues. The J segment lost 0 bases and the V segment lost 6 bases, leaving 5 bases of the junction unmatched. Germline CDR1 reads MGHRA; CDR2 reads YSYEKL. The CDR3 loop is CASRQRGANQETQYF. In DNA, the CDR3 is TGCGCCAGCAGACAGCGGGGGGCCAACCAAGAGACCCAGTACTTC.